The clone carrying this T cell receptor (beta chain) was observed many times. Its antigen remains unidentified. The cDNA was synthesized by means of template-switch 5'RACE, which was carried out with 10-nucleotide random UMIs. TCRdb reprocessed the 5' RACE reads via MiXCR and lists one record per CDR3 protein. The table has almost 30,000 distinct CDR3 sequences, 12% seen once. The sample comes from a study of neurological immune-mediated disorders. The controls, all healthy individuals, were blood bank volunteers in Maryland, USA. V lost 7 bases to trimming and J lost 4 bases, with 10 bases between them. This CDR3 has 12 residues. Germline values: CDR1 MGHDK, CDR2 SYGVNS. Regarding the study as a whole: The absence of shared CDR3 amino acid sequences among expanded clones across subjects suggests private repertoires in all groups. Falling below healthy controls, multiple sclerosis showed the least TCR clonal expansion, while HTLV-1-associated myelopathy showed the most.

The chain couples TRBV25-1 to TRBJ1-2; no firm D call. This sequence was found in an older woman in good health. The sequenced material came from PBMCs. The CDR3 DNA follows: TGTGCCAGCACGGAGGGCGGCTATGGCTACACCTTC. Protein: CASTEGGYGYTF.